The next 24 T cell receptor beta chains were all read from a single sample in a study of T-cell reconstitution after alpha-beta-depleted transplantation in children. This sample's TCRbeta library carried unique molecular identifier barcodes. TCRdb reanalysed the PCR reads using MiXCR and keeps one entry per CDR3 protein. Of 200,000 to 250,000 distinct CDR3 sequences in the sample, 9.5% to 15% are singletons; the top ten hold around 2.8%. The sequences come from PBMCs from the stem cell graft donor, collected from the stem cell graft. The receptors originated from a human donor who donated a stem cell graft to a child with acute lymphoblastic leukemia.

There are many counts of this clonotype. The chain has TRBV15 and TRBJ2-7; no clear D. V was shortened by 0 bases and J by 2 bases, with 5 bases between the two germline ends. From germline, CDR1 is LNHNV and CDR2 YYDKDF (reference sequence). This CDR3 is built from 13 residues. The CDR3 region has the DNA TGTGCCACCAGCAGAGATGTTCCCTACGAGCAGTACTTC. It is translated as CATSRDVPYEQYF. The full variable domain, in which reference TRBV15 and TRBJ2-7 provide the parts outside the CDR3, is DAMVIQNPRYQVTQFGKPVTLSCSQTLNHNVMYWYQQKSSQAPKLLFHYYDKDFNNEADTPDNFQSRRPNTSFCFLDIRSPGLGDTAMYLCATSRDVPYEQYFGPGTRLTVT.

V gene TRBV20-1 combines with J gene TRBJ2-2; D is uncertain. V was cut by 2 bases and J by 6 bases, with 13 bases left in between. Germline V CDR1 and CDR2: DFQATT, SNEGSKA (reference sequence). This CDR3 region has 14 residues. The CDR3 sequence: CSARPPLAPGELFF. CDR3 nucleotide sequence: TGCAGTGCTAGACCCCCTCTGGCTCCCGGGGAGCTGTTTTTT.

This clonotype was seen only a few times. The CDR3 nucleotides read TGCAGCGTTGGGCCGACCCAGTACTTC. Amino acids: CSVGPTQYF. The gene calls are TRBV29-1 and TRBJ2-5; no clear D. Looked up from germline, CDR1 is SQVTM and CDR2 is ANQGSEA. Trimming removed 4 bases from V and 7 bases from J, with 4 bases in between. There are 9 residues in the CDR3.

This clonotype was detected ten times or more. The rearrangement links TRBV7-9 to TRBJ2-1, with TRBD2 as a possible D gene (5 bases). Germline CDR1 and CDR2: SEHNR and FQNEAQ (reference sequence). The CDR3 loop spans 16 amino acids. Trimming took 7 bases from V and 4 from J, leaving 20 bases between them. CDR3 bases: TGTGCCAGCACCCCCTCCCCCGGAGGAGCTTACAATGAGCAGTTCTTC. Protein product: CASTPSPGGAYNEQFF.

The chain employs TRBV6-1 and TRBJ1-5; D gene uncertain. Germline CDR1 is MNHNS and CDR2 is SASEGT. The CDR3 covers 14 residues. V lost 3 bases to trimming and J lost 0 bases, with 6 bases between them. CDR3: CASSESDSNQPQHF. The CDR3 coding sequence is TGTGCCAGCAGTGAGTCAGATAGCAATCAGCCCCAGCATTTT.

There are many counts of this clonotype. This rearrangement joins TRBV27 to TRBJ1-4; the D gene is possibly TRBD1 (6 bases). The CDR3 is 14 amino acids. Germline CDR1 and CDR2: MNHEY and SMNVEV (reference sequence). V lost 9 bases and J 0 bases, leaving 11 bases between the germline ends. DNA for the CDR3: TGTGCCAGTACTTGGACAGCAACTAATGAAAAACTGTTTTTT. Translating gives CASTWTATNEKLFF.

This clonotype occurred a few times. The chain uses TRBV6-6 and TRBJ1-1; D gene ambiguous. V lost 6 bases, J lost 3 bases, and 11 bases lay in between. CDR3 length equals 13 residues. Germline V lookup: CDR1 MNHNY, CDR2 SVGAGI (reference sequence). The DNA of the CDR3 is TGTGCCAGCAGGATGACTCGGGACACTGAAGCTTTCTTT. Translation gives CASRMTRDTEAFF.

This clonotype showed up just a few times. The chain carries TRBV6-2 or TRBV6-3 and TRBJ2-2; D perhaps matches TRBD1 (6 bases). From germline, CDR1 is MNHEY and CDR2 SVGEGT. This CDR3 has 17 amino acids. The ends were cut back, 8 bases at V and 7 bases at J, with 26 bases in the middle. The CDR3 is CASQPARQSVGGGELFF. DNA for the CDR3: TGTGCCAGCCAACCGGCACGCCAATCAGTAGGGGGCGGGGAGCTGTTTTTT.

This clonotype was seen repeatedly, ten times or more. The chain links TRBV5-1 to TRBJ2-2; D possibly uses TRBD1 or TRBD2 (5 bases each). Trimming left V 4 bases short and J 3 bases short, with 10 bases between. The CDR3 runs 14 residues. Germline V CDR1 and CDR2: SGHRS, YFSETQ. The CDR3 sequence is CASSGGPDTGELFF. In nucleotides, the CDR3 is TGCGCCAGCAGCGGGGGACCAGACACCGGGGAGCTGTTTTTT.

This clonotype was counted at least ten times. CDR3 DNA sequence: TGTGCCAGCAGCGTAGTTGGGCGGAGTGAGACAGATACGCAGTATTTT. Its protein product is CASSVVGRSETDTQYF. V gene TRBV9 combines with J gene TRBJ2-3; D is ambiguous. The V gene's germline CDR1 is SGDLS and CDR2 YYNGEE. CDR3 length equals 16 residues. Trimming pared 0 bases from V and 3 bases from J, leaving 14 bases between. The whole variable domain, remainder taken from reference TRBV9 and TRBJ2-3, is DSGVTQTPKHLITATGQRVTLRCSPRSGDLSVYWYQQSLDQGLQFLIQYYNGEERAKGNILERFSAQQFPDLHSELNLSSLELGDSALYFCASSVVGRSETDTQYFGPGTRLTVL.

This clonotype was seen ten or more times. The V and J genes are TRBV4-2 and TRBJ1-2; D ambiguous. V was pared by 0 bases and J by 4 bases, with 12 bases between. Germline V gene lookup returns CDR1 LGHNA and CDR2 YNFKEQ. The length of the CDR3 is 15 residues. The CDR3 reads CASSQDLSLPYGYTF. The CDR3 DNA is TGTGCCAGCAGCCAAGACCTGAGCCTTCCCTATGGCTACACCTTC.

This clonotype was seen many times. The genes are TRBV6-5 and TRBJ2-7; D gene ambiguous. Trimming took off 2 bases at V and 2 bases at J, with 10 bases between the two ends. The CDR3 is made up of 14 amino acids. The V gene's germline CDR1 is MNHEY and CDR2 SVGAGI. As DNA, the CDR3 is TGTGCCAGCAGTTACACGTCACCTACCTACGAGCAGTACTTC. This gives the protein CASSYTSPTYEQYF.

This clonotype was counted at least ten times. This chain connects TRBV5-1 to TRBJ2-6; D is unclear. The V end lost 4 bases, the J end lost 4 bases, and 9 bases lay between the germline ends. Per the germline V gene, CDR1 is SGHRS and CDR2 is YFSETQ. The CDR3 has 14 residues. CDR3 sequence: CASSTVRGANVLTF. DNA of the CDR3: TGCGCCAGCAGCACAGTAAGGGGGGCCAACGTCCTGACTTTC.

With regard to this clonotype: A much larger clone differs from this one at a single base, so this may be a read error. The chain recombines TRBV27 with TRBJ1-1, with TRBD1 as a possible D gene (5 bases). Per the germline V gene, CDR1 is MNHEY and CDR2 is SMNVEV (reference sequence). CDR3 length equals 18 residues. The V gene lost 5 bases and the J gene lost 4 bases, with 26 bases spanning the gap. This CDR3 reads CASSHGLPEGVIATEAFF. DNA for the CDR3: TGTGCCAGCAGTCATGGCCTGCCTGAAGGGGTGATAGCCACTGAAGCTTTCTTT.

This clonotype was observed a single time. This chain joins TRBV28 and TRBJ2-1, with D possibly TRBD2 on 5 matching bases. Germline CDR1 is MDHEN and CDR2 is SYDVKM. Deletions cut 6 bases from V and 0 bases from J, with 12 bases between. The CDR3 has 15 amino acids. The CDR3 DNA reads TGTGCCAGCAGAACAACGGGAAGCTCCTACAATGAGCAGTTCTTC. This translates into CASRTTGSSYNEQFF.

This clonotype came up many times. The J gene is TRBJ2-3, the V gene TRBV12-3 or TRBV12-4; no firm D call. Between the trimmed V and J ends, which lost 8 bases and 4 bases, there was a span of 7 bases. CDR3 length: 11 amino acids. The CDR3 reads CASSRADTQYF. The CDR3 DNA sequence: TGTGCCAGCTCCCGGGCAGATACGCAGTATTTT.

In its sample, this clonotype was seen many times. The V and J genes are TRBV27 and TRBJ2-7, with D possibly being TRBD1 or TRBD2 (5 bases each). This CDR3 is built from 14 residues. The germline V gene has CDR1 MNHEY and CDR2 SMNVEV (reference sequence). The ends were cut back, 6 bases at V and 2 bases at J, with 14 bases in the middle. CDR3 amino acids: CASSRPGRPYEQYF. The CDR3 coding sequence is TGTGCCAGCAGCCGGCCGGGACGGCCCTACGAGCAGTACTTC.

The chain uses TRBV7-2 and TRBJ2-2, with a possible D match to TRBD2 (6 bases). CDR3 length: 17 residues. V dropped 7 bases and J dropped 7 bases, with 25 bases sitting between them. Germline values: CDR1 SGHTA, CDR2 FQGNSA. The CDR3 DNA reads TGTGCCAGCAACCGGCGGGTGGGCGGGGACGTTGTCGGGGAGCTGTTTTTT. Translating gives CASNRRVGGDVVGELFF.

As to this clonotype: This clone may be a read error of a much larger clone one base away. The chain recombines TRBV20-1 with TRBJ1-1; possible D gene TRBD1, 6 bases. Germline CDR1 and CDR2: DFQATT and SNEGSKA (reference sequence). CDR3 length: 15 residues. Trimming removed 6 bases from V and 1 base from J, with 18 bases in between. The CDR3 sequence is CSAKSDRRPNTEAFF. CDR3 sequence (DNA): TGCAGTGCAAAGTCAGACAGGCGGCCGAACACTGAAGCTTTCTTT.

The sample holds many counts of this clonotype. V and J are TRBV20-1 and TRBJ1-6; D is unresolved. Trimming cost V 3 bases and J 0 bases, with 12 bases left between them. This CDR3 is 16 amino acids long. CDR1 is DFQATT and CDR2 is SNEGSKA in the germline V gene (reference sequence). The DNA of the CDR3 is TGCAGTGCTAGCGGGTACCCTTCCTCCTATAATTCACCCCTCCACTTT. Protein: CSASGYPSSYNSPLHF.

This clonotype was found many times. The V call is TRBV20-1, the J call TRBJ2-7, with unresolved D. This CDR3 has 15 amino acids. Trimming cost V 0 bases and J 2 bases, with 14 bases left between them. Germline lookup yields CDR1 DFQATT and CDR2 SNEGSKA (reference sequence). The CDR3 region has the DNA TGCAGTGCTAGAGATCAGCCCGGTGGGACCTACGAGCAGTACTTC. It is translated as CSARDQPGGTYEQYF.

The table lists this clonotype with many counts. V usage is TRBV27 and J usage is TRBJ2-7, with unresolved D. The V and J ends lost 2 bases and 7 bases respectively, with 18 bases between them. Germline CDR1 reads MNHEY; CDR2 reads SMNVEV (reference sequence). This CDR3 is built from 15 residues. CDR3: CASSLGLQVRAEQYF. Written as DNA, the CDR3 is TGTGCCAGCAGTTTAGGGTTGCAGGTTCGAGCTGAGCAGTACTTC.

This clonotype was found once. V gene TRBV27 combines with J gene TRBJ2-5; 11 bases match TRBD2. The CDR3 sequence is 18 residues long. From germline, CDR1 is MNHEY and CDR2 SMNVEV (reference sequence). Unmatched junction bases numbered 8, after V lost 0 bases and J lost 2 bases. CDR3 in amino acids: CASSLSSRPSGRQETQYF. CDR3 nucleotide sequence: TGTGCCAGCAGTTTATCGAGTCGGCCTAGCGGGAGGCAAGAGACCCAGTACTTC.

CDR3 protein: CASSQGVGAQETQYF. In nucleotides, the CDR3 is TGCGCCAGCAGCCAAGGCGTCGGGGCCCAAGAGACCCAGTACTTC. The genes are TRBV4-3 and TRBJ2-5; D tentatively reads TRBD1 or TRBD2 (5 bases each). The V and J ends lost 1 base and 1 base respectively, with 10 bases between them. The CDR3 extends over 15 amino acids. Germline CDR1 and CDR2: LGHNA and YSLEER.